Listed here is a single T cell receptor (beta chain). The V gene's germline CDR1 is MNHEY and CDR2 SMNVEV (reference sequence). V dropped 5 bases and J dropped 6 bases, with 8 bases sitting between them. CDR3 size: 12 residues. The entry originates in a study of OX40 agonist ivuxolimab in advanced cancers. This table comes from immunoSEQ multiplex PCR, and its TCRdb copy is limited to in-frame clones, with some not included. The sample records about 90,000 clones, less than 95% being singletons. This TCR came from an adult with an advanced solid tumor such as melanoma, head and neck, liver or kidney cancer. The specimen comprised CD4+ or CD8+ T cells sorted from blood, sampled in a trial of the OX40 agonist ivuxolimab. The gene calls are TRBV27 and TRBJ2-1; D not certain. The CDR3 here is CASSERPNEQFF. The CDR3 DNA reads TGTGCCAGCAGTGAACGCCCCAATGAGCAGTTCTTC.